This TCR beta chain came from a study of T cells in pancreatic ductal adenocarcinoma. No neoadjuvant therapy was given to the selected pancreatic ductal adenocarcinoma patients before their surgery. Comment on this clone: Its antigen is not known.

Findings and limits, study-wide: No significant tumor-blood clonality difference; means were about 0.11 and 0.072.

Libraries were prepared by immunoSEQ multiplex PCR; TCRdb keeps only in-frame clonotypes and omits some of them. The sample consists of roughly 16,000 clones, almost 90% of them appearing once. V trimming: 4 bases; J trimming: 4 bases; junction bases outside the gene matches: 9. The CDR3 consists of 15 residues. CDR1 is LNHDA, CDR2 SQIVND, per germline (reference sequence). This TCR was sampled from a human donor with pancreatic ductal adenocarcinoma. Source material: PBMCs. V usage is TRBV19 and J usage is TRBJ1-1; the match to TRBD1 covers 7 bases. CDR3 sequence reads: CASSTLDRFRTEAFF. CDR3 DNA sequence: TGTGCCAGTAGTACCCTGGACAGGTTTCGCACTGAAGCTTTCTTT.